The rows below give T cell receptor beta chains drawn from one sample of a study of response to subunit inactivated influenza vaccine. TCRdb used MiXCR to reprocess the RT-PCR reads, holding one entry per CDR3 protein. This table holds about 540,000 distinct CDR3 sequences, around 21% found once. The same data also went into a second study, on T cells expressing NK-cell markers.

The sequences come from CD4+ T cells sorted from PBMCs, collected roughly 12 days after vaccination. The source is a man aged 45 to 65 who received an inactivated influenza vaccine. Each CDR3 is given with its conserved first and last residue. D genes are given only for firm matches. Size tells how often a clone was seen (once, few, many) or the class of an expanded clone, and some rows leave it out.

TRBV6-5,TRBJ2-3,TRBD2,few,CASSYGRGGTDTQYF,TGTGCCAGCAGTTACGGGCGGGGGGGCACAGATACGCAGTATTTT
TRBV7-2,TRBJ2-5,NA,NA,CASSLVGVWRSETQYF,TGTGCCAGCAGCTTAGTTGGAGTTTGGCGTTCGGAGACCCAGTACTTC
TRBV28,TRBJ2-3,NA,NA,CASSSPPGRTSTDTQYF,TGTGCCAGCAGCTCCCCGCCAGGACGGACTAGCACAGATACGCAGTATTTT
TRBV12-3/TRBV12-4,TRBJ1-1,NA,NA,CASSSGAENTEAFF,TGTGCCAGCAGTTCCGGGGCGGAGAACACTGAAGCTTTCTTT
TRBV20-1,TRBJ2-7,TRBD2,NA,CSAQQLAGSSYEQYF,TGCAGTGCGCAACAACTAGCGGGATCATCATACGAGCAGTACTTC
TRBV28,TRBJ2-7,TRBD1,few,CASSPRDSSLPYEQYF,TGTGCCAGCAGTCCCAGGGACAGCAGCCTCCCCTACGAGCAGTACTTC
TRBV5-1,TRBJ2-7,NA,NA,CASSLRISGEQYF,TGCGCCAGCAGCTTGCGGATCTCCGGTGAGCAGTACTTC
TRBV12-3/TRBV12-4,TRBJ2-1,NA,many,CASSFLGGNEQFF,TGTGCCAGCAGTTTCCTAGGGGGCAATGAGCAGTTCTTC
TRBV7-9,TRBJ1-2,TRBD1,NA,CASSLLGDRGSPGYTF,TGTGCCAGCAGCCTCCTTGGGGACAGAGGATCCCCGGGCTACACCTTC
TRBV20-1,TRBJ2-7,NA,NA,CSARDLGGLQYF,TGCAGTGCTAGAGATTTGGGGGGGCTGCAGTACTTC
TRBV29-1,TRBJ1-2,NA,NA,CSVSEGGYGYTF,TGCAGCGTTTCCGAAGGGGGCTATGGCTACACCTTC
TRBV7-2,TRBJ2-2,NA,NA,CASSLDRANTGELFF,TGTGCCAGCAGCTTAGACAGGGCTAACACCGGGGAGCTGTTTTTT
TRBV7-2,TRBJ2-7,TRBD1,NA,CASRGTASYEQYF,TGTGCCAGCAGGGGGACAGCCTCCTACGAGCAGTACTTC
TRBV24-1,TRBJ2-3,NA,NA,CATSDLRDTSTDTQYF,TGTGCCACCAGTGATCTCCGGGACACCAGCACAGATACGCAGTATTTT
TRBV20-1,TRBJ2-1,TRBD2,many,CSVKPGLAIANEQFF,TGCAGTGTTAAACCGGGACTAGCGATCGCGAATGAGCAGTTCTTC
TRBV4-1,TRBJ1-4,NA,NA,CASSQGTVDNEKLFF,TGCGCCAGCAGCCAAGGGACGGTAGATAATGAAAAACTGTTTTTT
TRBV7-2,TRBJ1-2,NA,few,CASSLTPYGYTF,TGTGCCAGCAGCTTAACCCCGTATGGCTACACCTTC
TRBV28,TRBJ2-7,TRBD2,NA,CASSFQRDSYEQYF,TGTGCCAGCAGTTTTCAGCGGGACTCCTACGAGCAGTACTTC
TRBV20-1,TRBJ1-2,NA,few,CSADSPAQRLYGYTF,TGCAGTGCTGACTCCCCTGCGCAGCGGCTTTATGGCTACACCTTC
TRBV12-3/TRBV12-4,TRBJ2-7,NA,few,CASSLAQGVNEQYF,TGTGCCAGCAGTTTAGCGCAGGGAGTCAACGAGCAGTACTTC
TRBV27,TRBJ2-7,NA,NA,CASRTSRARHHEQYF,TGTGCCAGCAGGACCTCGCGAGCGAGGCACCACGAGCAGTACTTC
TRBV7-9,TRBJ1-3,NA,NA,CASSLESGSSGNTIYF,TGTGCCAGCAGCTTAGAGTCGGGGAGCTCTGGAAACACCATATATTTT
TRBV6-1,TRBJ1-5,TRBD1,NA,CASSEEGAWSNQPQHF,TGTGCCAGCAGTGAAGAGGGGGCATGGAGCAATCAGCCCCAGCATTTT
TRBV20-1,TRBJ2-5,NA,NA,CSASERGGTKETQYF,TGCAGTGCCTCAGAGAGGGGGGGGACTAAAGAGACCCAGTACTTC
TRBV6-2/TRBV6-3,TRBJ2-5,TRBD2,NA,CASSLRLAGTTYQETQYF,TGTGCCAGCAGTTTAAGACTAGCGGGGACTACATACCAAGAGACCCAGTACTTC
TRBV12-3/TRBV12-4,TRBJ1-5,NA,few,CASSFRQGYNQPQHF,TGTGCCAGCAGTTTCAGGCAGGGATACAATCAGCCCCAGCATTTT
TRBV20-1,TRBJ2-3,NA,few,CSARGLPTRDTQYF,TGCAGTGCTAGGGGACTTCCCACGAGAGATACGCAGTATTTT